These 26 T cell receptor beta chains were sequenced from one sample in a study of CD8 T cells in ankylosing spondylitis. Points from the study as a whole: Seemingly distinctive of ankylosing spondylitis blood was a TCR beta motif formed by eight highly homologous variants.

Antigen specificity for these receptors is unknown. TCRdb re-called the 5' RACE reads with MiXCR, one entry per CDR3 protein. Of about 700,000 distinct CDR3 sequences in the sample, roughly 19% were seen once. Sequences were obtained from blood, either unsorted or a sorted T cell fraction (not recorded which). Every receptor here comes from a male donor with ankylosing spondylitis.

The CDR3 loop reads CASSLSQGAWTGELFF. The CDR3 DNA follows: TGCGCCAGCAGCTTGAGTCAGGGGGCGTGGACCGGGGAGCTGTTTTTT. The chain is built from TRBV5-1 and TRBJ2-2, with 8 nucleotides matching TRBD1. The CDR3 runs to 16 residues. The germline CDR1 and CDR2 sequences are SGHRS and YFSETQ. J was trimmed by 5 bases and V by 1 base; bases with no gene match: 7.

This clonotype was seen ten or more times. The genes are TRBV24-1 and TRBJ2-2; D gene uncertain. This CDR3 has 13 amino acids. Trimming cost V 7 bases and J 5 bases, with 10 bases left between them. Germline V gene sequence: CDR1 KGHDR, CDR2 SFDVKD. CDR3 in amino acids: CATRGPGTGELFF. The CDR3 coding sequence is TGTGCCACCAGAGGGCCCGGAACCGGGGAGCTGTTTTTT.

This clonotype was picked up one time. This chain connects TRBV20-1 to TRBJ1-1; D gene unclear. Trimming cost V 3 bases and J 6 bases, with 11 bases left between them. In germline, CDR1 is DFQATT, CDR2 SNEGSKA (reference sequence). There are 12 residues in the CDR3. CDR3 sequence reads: CSASAGVPEAFF. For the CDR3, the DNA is TGCAGTGCTAGTGCAGGAGTCCCTGAAGCTTTCTTT.

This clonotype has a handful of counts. The CDR3 spells CASSQDASGGAPYNEQFF. As DNA, the CDR3 is TGCGCCAGCAGCCAAGATGCCAGCGGGGGGGCACCCTACAATGAGCAGTTCTTC. The chain joins TRBV4-1 to TRBJ2-1, with 10 bases fitting TRBD2. This CDR3 has 18 amino acids. The V and J ends lost 0 bases and 2 bases, in that order; junction bases with no gene match: 7. CDR1 is MGHRA and CDR2 is YSYEKL in the germline V gene.

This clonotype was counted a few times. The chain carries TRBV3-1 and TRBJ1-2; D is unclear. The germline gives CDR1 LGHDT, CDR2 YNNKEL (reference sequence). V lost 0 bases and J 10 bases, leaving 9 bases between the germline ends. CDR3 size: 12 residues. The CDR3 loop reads CASSQDRQYYTF. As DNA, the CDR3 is TGTGCCAGCAGCCAAGATAGGCAGTACTACACCTTC.

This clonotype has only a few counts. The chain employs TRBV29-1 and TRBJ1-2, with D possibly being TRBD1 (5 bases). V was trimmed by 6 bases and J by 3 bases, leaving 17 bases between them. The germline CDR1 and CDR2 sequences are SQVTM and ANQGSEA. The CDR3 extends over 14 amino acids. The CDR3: CSVTPWGFDYGYTF. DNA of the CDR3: TGCAGCGTCACCCCCTGGGGGTTTGACTATGGCTACACCTTC.

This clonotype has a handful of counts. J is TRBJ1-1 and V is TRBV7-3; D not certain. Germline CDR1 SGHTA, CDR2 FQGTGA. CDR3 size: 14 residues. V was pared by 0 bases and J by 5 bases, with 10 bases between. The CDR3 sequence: CASSLTGWETEAFF. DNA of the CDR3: TGTGCCAGCAGCTTAACTGGTTGGGAGACTGAAGCTTTCTTT.

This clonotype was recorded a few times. The CDR3 sequence: CASSLVTGASYEQYF. In DNA, the CDR3 is TGCGCCAGCAGCTTGGTTACAGGTGCCTCCTACGAGCAGTACTTC. The chain links TRBV5-1 to TRBJ2-7; a possible D gene is TRBD1 (5 bases). This CDR3 is built from 15 residues. Trimming removed 0 bases from V and 0 bases from J, with 10 bases in between. Germline lookup yields CDR1 SGHRS and CDR2 YFSETQ.

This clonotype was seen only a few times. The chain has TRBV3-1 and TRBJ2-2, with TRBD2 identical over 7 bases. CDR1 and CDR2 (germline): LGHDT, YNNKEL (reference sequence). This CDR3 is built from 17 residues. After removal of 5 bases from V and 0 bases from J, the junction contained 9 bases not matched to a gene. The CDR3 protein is CASSADLADPNTGELFF. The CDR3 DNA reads TGTGCCAGCAGCGCAGACCTAGCGGACCCGAACACCGGGGAGCTGTTTTTT.

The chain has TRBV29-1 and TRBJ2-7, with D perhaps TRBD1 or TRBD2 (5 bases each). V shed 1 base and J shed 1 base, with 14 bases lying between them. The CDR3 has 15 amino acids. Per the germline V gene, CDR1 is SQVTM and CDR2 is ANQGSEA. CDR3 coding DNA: TGCAGCGTTGAAGGGGCACATGGGGGTTCCTACGAGCAGTACTTC. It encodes CSVEGAHGGSYEQYF.

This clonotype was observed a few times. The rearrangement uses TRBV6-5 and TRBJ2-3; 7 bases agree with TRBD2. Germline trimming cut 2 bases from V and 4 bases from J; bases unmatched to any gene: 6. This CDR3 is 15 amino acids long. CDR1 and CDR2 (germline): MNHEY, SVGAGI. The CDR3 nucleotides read TGTGCCAGCAGTTACGGGGGAGGGACCGCAGATACGCAGTATTTT. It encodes CASSYGGGTADTQYF.

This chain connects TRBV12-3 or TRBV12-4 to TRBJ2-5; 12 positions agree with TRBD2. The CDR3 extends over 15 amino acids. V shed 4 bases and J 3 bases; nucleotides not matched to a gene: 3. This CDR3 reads CASSWTSGMEETQYF. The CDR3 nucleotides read TGTGCCAGCAGTTGGACTAGCGGGATGGAAGAGACCCAGTACTTC.

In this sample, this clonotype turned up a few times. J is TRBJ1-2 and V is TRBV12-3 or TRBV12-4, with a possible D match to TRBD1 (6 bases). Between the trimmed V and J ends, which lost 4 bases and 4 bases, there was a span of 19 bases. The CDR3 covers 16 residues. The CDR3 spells CASSWTPRGGIYGYTF. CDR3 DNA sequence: TGTGCCAGCAGTTGGACACCGAGAGGGGGGATCTATGGCTACACCTTC.

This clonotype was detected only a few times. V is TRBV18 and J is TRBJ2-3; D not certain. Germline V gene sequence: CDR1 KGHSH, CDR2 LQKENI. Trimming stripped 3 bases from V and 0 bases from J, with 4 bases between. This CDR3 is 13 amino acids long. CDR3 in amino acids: CASSPYSTDTQYF. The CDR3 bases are TGTGCCAGCTCACCCTACAGCACAGATACGCAGTATTTT.

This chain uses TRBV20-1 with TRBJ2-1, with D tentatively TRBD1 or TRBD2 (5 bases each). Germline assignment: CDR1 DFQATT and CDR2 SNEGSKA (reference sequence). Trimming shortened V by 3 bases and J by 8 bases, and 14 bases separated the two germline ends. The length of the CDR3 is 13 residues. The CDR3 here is CSARSDSRDEQFF. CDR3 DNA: TGCAGTGCTAGGTCGGACTCCAGGGATGAGCAGTTCTTC.

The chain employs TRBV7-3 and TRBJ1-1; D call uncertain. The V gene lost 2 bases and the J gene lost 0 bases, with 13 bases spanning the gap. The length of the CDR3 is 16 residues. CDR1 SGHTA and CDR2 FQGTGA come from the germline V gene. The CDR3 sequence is CASSLGGYGMNTEAFF. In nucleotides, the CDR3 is TGTGCCAGCAGCTTAGGAGGGTACGGCATGAACACTGAAGCTTTCTTT.

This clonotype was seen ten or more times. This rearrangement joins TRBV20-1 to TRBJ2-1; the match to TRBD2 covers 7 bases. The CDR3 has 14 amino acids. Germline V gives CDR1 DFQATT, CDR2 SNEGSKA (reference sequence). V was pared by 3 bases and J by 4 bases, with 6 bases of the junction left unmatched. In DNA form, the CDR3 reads TGCAGTGCTAGGGGTCTAGCGGAGTACAATGAGCAGTTCTTC. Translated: CSARGLAEYNEQFF.

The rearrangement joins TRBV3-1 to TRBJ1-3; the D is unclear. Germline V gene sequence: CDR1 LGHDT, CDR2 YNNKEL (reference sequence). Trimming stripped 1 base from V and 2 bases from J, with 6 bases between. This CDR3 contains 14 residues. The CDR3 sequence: CASSQGYAGNTIYF. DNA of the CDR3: TGTGCCAGCAGCCAAGGTTACGCTGGAAACACCATATATTTT.

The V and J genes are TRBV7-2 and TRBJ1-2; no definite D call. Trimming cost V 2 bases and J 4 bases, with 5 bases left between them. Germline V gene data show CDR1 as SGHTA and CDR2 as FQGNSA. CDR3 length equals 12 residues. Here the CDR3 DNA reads TGTGCCAGCAGCTTATGGGCCTATGGCTACACCTTC. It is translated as CASSLWAYGYTF.

The CDR3 region has the DNA TGCGCCAGCAGCTTGGGCCGGGGGGCCCAAAACATTCAGTACTTC. Residues: CASSLGRGAQNIQYF. This rearrangement joins TRBV5-1 to TRBJ2-4, with a weak D call TRBD2 (7 bases). The germline V and J ends were trimmed by 0 bases and 5 bases, with 12 bases remaining between them. The CDR3 is 15 amino acids. Germline V gene sequence: CDR1 SGHRS, CDR2 YFSETQ.

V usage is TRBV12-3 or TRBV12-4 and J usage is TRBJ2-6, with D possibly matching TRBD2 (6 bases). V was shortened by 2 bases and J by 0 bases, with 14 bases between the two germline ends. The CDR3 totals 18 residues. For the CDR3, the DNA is TGTGCCAGCAGTTTATCTGGAGGGCAGTACTCTGGGGCCAACGTCCTGACTTTC. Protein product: CASSLSGGQYSGANVLTF.

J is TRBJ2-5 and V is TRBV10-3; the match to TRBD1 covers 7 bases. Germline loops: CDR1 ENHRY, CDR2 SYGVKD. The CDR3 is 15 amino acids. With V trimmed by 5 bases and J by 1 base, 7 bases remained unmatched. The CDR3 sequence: CAISTGAALQETQYF. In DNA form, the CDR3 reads TGTGCCATCAGTACAGGGGCGGCTCTCCAAGAGACCCAGTACTTC.

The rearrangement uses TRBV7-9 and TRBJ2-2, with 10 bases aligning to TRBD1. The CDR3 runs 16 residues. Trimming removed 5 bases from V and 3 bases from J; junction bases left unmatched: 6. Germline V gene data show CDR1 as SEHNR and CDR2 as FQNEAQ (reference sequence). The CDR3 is CASSPWGTGDTGELFF. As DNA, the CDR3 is TGTGCCAGCAGCCCTTGGGGGACAGGGGACACCGGGGAGCTGTTTTTT.

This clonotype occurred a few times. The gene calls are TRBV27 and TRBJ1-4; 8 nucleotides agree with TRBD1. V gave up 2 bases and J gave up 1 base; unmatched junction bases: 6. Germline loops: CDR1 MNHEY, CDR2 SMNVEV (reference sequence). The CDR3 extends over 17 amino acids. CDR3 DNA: TGTGCCAGCAGTTTAGCAGGGGGCGCAGGAACTAATGAAAAACTGTTTTTT. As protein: CASSLAGGAGTNEKLFF.

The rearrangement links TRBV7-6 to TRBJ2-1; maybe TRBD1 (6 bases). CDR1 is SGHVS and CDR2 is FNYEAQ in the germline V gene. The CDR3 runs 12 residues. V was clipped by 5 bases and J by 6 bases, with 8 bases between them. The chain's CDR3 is CASSRDINEQFF. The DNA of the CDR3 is TGTGCCAGCAGCCGGGACATCAATGAGCAGTTCTTC.

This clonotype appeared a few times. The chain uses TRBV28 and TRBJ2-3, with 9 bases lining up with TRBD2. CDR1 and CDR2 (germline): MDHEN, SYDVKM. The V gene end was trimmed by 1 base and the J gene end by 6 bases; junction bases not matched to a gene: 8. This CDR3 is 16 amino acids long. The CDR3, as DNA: TGTGCCAGCAGTTTATTGGCGGGAGGGCCCAGGGATACGCAGTATTTT. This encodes CASSLLAGGPRDTQYF.